The 25 T cell receptor beta chains below come from one sample, sequenced in a study of blood T cell repertoires in COVID-19. Sequencing used immunoSEQ multiplex PCR; TCRdb keeps in-frame clones, though not all of them. The profile covers some 330,000 clones, with more than 90% appearing a single time and less than 20% taken by the ten largest. Sequencing was carried out using PBMCs or T cells enriched from blood (not recorded which). The source is a woman in her 30s who had recovered from COVID-19.

The chain employs TRBV24-1 and TRBJ1-1; TRBD1 agrees at 7 bases. The CDR3 is made up of 16 amino acids. The V and J ends lost 3 bases and 3 bases, in that order; junction bases with no gene match: 9. The germline gives CDR1 KGHDR, CDR2 SFDVKD. CDR3 bases: TGTGCCACCAGTGATCTCCAGGGGGTGATGGACACTGAAGCTTTCTTT. Translation: CATSDLQGVMDTEAFF.

The CDR3 DNA is TGTGCCACCAGTGAAATGGACAGGGCCGATGGCTACACCTTC. It yields the protein CATSEMDRADGYTF. V usage is TRBV24-1 and J usage is TRBJ1-2, with 8 bases that match TRBD1. Looked up from germline, CDR1 is KGHDR and CDR2 is SFDVKD. J was trimmed by 6 bases and V by 4 bases; bases with no gene match: 6. The CDR3 has 14 residues.

This clone showed up just once. This chain joins TRBV19 and TRBJ2-2; D may be TRBD1 (6 bases). The germline V gene encodes CDR1 LNHDA and CDR2 SQIVND (reference sequence). The CDR3 is 17 amino acids. Trimming left V 2 bases short and J 4 bases short, with 17 bases between. This CDR3 is CASSIMGQGRSTGELFF. CDR3 sequence (DNA): TGTGCCAGTAGTATAATGGGGCAGGGGCGAAGCACCGGGGAGCTGTTTTTT. Filled out from reference TRBV19 and TRBJ2-2, the complete variable domain reads DGGITQSPKYLFRKEGQNVTLSCEQNLNHDAMYWYRQDPGQGLRLIYYSQIVNDFQKGDIAEGYSVSREKKESFPLTVTSAQKNPTAFYLCASSIMGQGRSTGELFFGEGSRLTVL.

J is TRBJ2-4 and V is TRBV14, with D possibly TRBD2 on 6 matching bases. This CDR3 contains 15 residues. CDR1 and CDR2 (germline): SGHDN, FVKESK. V lost 2 bases, J lost 7 bases, and 15 bases lay in between. The CDR3 region has the DNA TGTGCCAGCAGCCAATTTCAGGGCGCGGGGAACATTCAGTACTTC. Protein: CASSQFQGAGNIQYF.

V and J are TRBV21-1 and TRBJ1-1; TRBD1 was called by the table and not checked on the DNA. TRBV21-1 is classified as a pseudogene. The CDR3 spans 16 residues. In nucleotides, the CDR3 is TGTGCCAGCAGCGATCGGGACAGGGGGTCTTCGACTGAAGCTTTCTTT. Translating gives CASSDRDRGSSTEAFF.

This sequence joins TRBV7-9 and TRBJ1-4; 12 positions match TRBD1. The germline CDR1 and CDR2 sequences are SEHNR and FQNEAQ (reference sequence). V shed 4 bases, J shed 7 bases, and the junction held 7 bases outside the gene matches. The CDR3 runs 16 residues. The CDR3 DNA is TGTGCCAGCAGCTCCGGGACAGGGGGCGTTGGTGAAAAACTGTTTTTT. Amino acids: CASSSGTGGVGEKLFF.

V is TRBV19 and J is TRBJ1-4; D is possibly TRBD1 (5 bases). The V and J ends lost 9 bases and 3 bases respectively, with 23 bases between them. Germline V gene sequence: CDR1 LNHDA, CDR2 SQIVND (reference sequence). The CDR3 loop spans 17 amino acids. The DNA for the CDR3 is TGTGCCAGCGCGGGACTAGCACCGCCAAAGTCTAATGAAAAACTGTTTTTT. Protein sequence: CASAGLAPPKSNEKLFF.

V and J are TRBV5-6 and TRBJ1-6, with D possibly TRBD1 on 5 matching bases. CDR1 and CDR2 (germline): SGHDT, YYEEEE. Trimming removed 2 bases from V and 7 bases from J, with 10 bases in between. CDR3 length equals 14 residues. The DNA for the CDR3 is TGTGCCAGCAGCTTAGCGGGACGAAATTCACCCCTCCACTTT. Amino acids: CASSLAGRNSPLHF.

This chain links TRBV6-5 with TRBJ1-1; 7 bases are shared with TRBD1. J gave up 1 base and V 6 bases, and 5 bases lay outside the gene matches. The CDR3 totals 14 residues. Germline CDR1 is MNHEY and CDR2 is SVGAGI. The CDR3 spells CASSSQGRNTEAFF. CDR3 bases: TGTGCCAGCAGCTCACAGGGGAGGAACACTGAAGCTTTCTTT.

The chain employs TRBV9 and TRBJ2-5; 10 bases map to TRBD2. Germline CDR1 reads SGDLS; CDR2 reads YYNGEE. Trimming removed 0 bases from V and 4 bases from J; junction bases left unmatched: 3. The CDR3 length is 15 residues. The CDR3 DNA follows: TGTGCCAGCAGCGTAGGAACTAGCGGGGTAGAGACCCAGTACTTC. This encodes CASSVGTSGVETQYF.

The rearrangement joins TRBV5-1 to TRBJ2-1; TRBD2 agrees at 7 bases. Germline lookup yields CDR1 SGHRS and CDR2 YFSETQ. Germline trimming cut 5 bases from V and 0 bases from J; bases unmatched to any gene: 5. The CDR3 runs to 15 residues. DNA for the CDR3: TGCGCCAGCAGTTCGTCGGGGGGCTCCTACAATGAGCAGTTCTTC. This sequence encodes CASSSSGGSYNEQFF.

The rearrangement uses TRBV28 and TRBJ1-3, with D tentatively TRBD1 (5 bases). The CDR3 consists of 13 residues. Germline CDR1 is MDHEN and CDR2 is SYDVKM. V lost 8 bases and J lost 0, with 8 bases in between. Here the CDR3 DNA reads TGTGCCAGCGGGACTTACTCTGGAAACACCATATATTTT. Amino acid sequence: CASGTYSGNTIYF.

The chain employs TRBV24-1 and TRBJ1-2; perhaps TRBD1 as D (6 bases). The germline V and J ends were trimmed by 8 bases and 6 bases, with 9 bases remaining between them. Germline V gene sequence: CDR1 KGHDR, CDR2 SFDVKD. This CDR3 contains 11 residues. The CDR3: CATISGDGYTF. For the CDR3, the DNA is TGTGCCACCATTTCAGGGGATGGCTACACCTTC.

This chain links TRBV28 with TRBJ1-1; TRBD1 aligns across 11 bases. J was trimmed by 3 bases and V by 6 bases; bases with no gene match: 6. The V gene's germline CDR1 is MDHEN and CDR2 SYDVKM. The length of the CDR3 is 15 residues. The CDR3 nucleotides are TGTGCCAGCAGGGGAAGGACAGGGGGCTACACTGAAGCTTTCTTT. It encodes CASRGRTGGYTEAFF.

The chain carries TRBV5-5 and TRBJ2-2; TRBD1 matches 10 bases. The CDR3 has 17 residues. Germline V gene sequence: CDR1 SGHKS, CDR2 YYEKEE (reference sequence). J gave up 5 bases and V 4 bases, and 11 bases lay outside the gene matches. CDR3 amino acids: CASSPVMRQGATGELFF. Written as DNA, the CDR3 is TGTGCCAGCAGCCCGGTCATGAGACAGGGGGCAACCGGGGAGCTGTTTTTT.

This chain links TRBV6-5 with TRBJ1-6; 7 bases fit TRBD1. Germline V gene data show CDR1 as MNHEY and CDR2 as SVGAGI. This CDR3 has 14 amino acids. The V gene end was trimmed by 6 bases and the J gene end by 4 bases; junction bases not matched to a gene: 3. The CDR3: CASRPGQYNSPLHF. CDR3 bases: TGTGCCAGCAGACCGGGACAGTATAATTCACCCCTCCACTTT.

V and J are TRBV28 and TRBJ1-4, with a tentative D call TRBD1 (6 bases). The CDR3 consists of 12 residues. Per the germline V gene, CDR1 is MDHEN and CDR2 is SYDVKM. For the CDR3, the DNA is TGTGTCACAGGGCCCACTAATGAAAAACTGTTTTTT. This encodes CVTGPTNEKLFF.

V gene TRBV11-3 combines with J gene TRBJ2-1; D might be TRBD2 (6 bases). Between the trimmed V and J ends, which lost 2 bases and 9 bases, there was a span of 14 bases. The germline V gene encodes CDR1 SGHNT and CDR2 YENEEA. The CDR3 has 14 amino acids. The CDR3 protein is CASSLSGERGEQFF. The CDR3 region has the DNA TGTGCCAGCAGCTTATCGGGGGAAAGGGGTGAGCAGTTCTTC.

This rearrangement joins TRBV3-1 (or the pseudogene TRBV3-2) to TRBJ1-2, with a weak D call TRBD1 (6 bases). Trimming cost V 4 bases and J 4 bases, with 16 bases left between them. The CDR3 extends over 15 amino acids. Germline loops: CDR1 LGHDT, CDR2 YNNKEL (reference sequence). CDR3 DNA: TGTGCCAGCAGCCGAACTGAAGACAGGACCTATGGCTACACCTTC. Amino acid sequence: CASSRTEDRTYGYTF.

The chain recombines TRBV11-3 with TRBJ2-5, with 7 positions matching TRBD2. The CDR3 spans 16 residues. With V trimmed by 4 bases and J by 3 bases, 11 bases remained unmatched. Germline lookup yields CDR1 SGHNT and CDR2 YENEEA. The CDR3 region is CASSSPGLREEETQYF. The CDR3 DNA follows: TGTGCCAGCAGCTCCCCGGGACTAAGAGAGGAAGAGACCCAGTACTTC.

The V call is TRBV15, the J call TRBJ2-1; 10 bases fit TRBD2. Germline V lookup: CDR1 LNHNV, CDR2 YYDKDF (reference sequence). The V gene end was trimmed by 0 bases and the J gene end by 14 bases; junction bases not matched to a gene: 13. The CDR3 consists of 16 residues. CDR3 region: CATSRDRLAGVSGEFF. The CDR3 DNA reads TGTGCCACCAGCAGAGATCGGCTAGCGGGAGTGAGCGGGGAGTTCTTC.

The chain is built from TRBV14 and TRBJ2-3, with D maybe TRBD1 (6 bases). Germline V CDR1 and CDR2: SGHDN, FVKESK. The germline V and J ends were trimmed by 1 base and 2 bases, with 13 bases remaining between them. The CDR3 sequence is 16 residues long. The CDR3 coding sequence is TGTGCCAGCAGCCAAGTGAGGGGGTCAGCCACAGATACGCAGTATTTT. Residues: CASSQVRGSATDTQYF.

The chain uses TRBV7-6 and TRBJ2-5, with D possibly matching TRBD1 (6 bases). The CDR3 loop spans 15 amino acids. Germline CDR1 is SGHVS and CDR2 is FNYEAQ. Trimming shortened V by 7 bases and J by 2 bases, and 17 bases separated the two germline ends. CDR3 in DNA: TGTGCCAGCACGCTCTTACAGGGCAGACAAGAGACCCAGTACTTC. Protein sequence: CASTLLQGRQETQYF.

The chain employs TRBV1 and TRBJ2-2; the table's D gene call, TRBD2, was not cross checked with the DNA. TRBV1 is deemed a pseudogene. The CDR3 consists of 16 residues. DNA for the CDR3: TGCACCAGCAGCCAAGTCGGTCTAGCGGGTCCCGGGGAGCTGTTTTTT. It yields the protein CTSSQVGLAGPGELFF.

V is TRBV7-6 and J is TRBJ2-1, with 8 positions matching TRBD1. The CDR3 runs to 18 residues. The V gene's germline CDR1 is SGHVS and CDR2 FNYEAQ. The ends lost 1 base at V and 1 base at J; junction bases unmatched: 9. In DNA, the CDR3 is TGTGCCAGCAGCTTAGACAGGGGGGCGTTTATGTCCTACAATGAGCAGTTCTTC. It translates to CASSLDRGAFMSYNEQFF. Combining the CDR3 with reference TRBV7-6 and TRBJ2-1 gives the whole variable domain GAGVSQSPRYKVTKRGQDVALRCDPISGHVSLYWYRQALGQGPEFLTYFNYEAQQDKSGLPNDRFSAERPEGSISTLTIQRTEQRDSAMYRCASSLDRGAFMSYNEQFFGPGTRLTVL.